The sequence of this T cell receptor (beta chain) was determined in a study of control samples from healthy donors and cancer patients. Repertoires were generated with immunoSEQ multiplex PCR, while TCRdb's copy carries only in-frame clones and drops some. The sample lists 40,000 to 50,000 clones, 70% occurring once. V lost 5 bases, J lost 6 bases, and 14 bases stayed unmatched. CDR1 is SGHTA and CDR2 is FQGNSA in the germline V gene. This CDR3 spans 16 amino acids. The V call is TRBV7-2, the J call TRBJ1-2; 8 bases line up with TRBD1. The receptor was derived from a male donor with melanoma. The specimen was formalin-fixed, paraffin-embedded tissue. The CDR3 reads CASSKRAGGVIDGYTF. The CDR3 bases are TGTGCCAGCAGCAAACGGGCAGGGGGCGTAATAGATGGCTACACCTTC.